The clone carrying this T cell receptor beta chain was detected once. Its antigen is currently unknown. This record comes from a study of T cells in Graves' hyperthyroidism and ophthalmopathy. Amplification of TCR beta CDR3 regions used RNA as the template. The primer set for the first-round RT-PCR of the TCR CDR3 was HTBI. In TCRdb, the multiplex PCR reads were re-called with MiXCR into one record per CDR3 protein. The top ten hold around 7.7% of the sample, which has about 580,000 distinct CDR3 sequences, more than 45% seen once. Trimming removed 2 bases from V and 7 bases from J, with 12 bases in between. The CDR3 loop spans 14 amino acids. Germline-derived CDR1 and CDR2 are SGHTA and FQGTGA. Study-wide findings and caveats: Blood held most thyroid clonotypes expanded above 0.001 frequency.

Recently diagnosed hyperthyroidism of less than 2 months' duration affected patients aged 18 to 65. Patients were excluded because of uncontrolled infection, other autoimmune disease, pregnancy or lactation. Each diagnosis drew on symptoms, thyroxine, TRAb, thyroid ultrasound and orbital computed tomography findings. The source material was peripheral blood or thyroid tissue (not recorded which). The sequence was obtained from a woman younger than 30 with Graves' hyperthyroidism. V gene TRBV7-3 combines with J gene TRBJ1-5; a possible D gene is TRBD1 (5 bases). Here the CDR3 DNA reads TGTGCCAGCAGCTTATTTTTTGGGGGGCAGCCCCAGCATTTT. Encoded protein: CASSLFFGGQPQHF.